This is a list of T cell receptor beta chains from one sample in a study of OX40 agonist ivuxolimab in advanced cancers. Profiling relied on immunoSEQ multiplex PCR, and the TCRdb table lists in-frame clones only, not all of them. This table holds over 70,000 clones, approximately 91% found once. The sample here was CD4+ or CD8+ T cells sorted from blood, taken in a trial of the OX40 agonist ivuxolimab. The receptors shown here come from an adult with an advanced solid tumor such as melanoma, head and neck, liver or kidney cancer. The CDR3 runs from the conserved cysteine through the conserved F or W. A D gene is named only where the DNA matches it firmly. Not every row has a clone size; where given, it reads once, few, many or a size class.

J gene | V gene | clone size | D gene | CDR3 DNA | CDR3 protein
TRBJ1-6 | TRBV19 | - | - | TGTGCCAGTAGTACTCTGGCAGGAGATTCACCCCTCCACTTT | CASSTLAGDSPLHF
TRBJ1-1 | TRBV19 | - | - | TGTGCCAGTAGTAGTTCGGGGAACACTGAAGCTTTCTTT | CASSSSGNTEAFF
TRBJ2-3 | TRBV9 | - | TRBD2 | TGTGCCAGCAGCGCCGGGACTAGCGGTTTCGGATACACAGATACGCAGTATTTT | CASSAGTSGFGYTDTQYF
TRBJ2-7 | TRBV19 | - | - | TGTGCCAGTAGTTACCGATCCGACGGATCCTACGAGCAGTACTTC | CASSYRSDGSYEQYF
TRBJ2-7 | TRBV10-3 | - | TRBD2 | TGTGCCATCAGCACCCTGAGCGGGAGGGACGAGCAGTACTTC | CAISTLSGRDEQYF
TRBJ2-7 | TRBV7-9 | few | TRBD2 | TGTGCCAGCAGCTTAGGGACTAGCGGGATCGACGAGCAGTACTTC | CASSLGTSGIDEQYF
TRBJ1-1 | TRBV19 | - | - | TGTGCCAGTAGTATGGGTCCGGGGACGCCTAACACTGAAGCTTTCTTT | CASSMGPGTPNTEAFF
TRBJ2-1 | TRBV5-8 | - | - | TGTGCCAGCAGCTGGCCGGGACTGGCAAACAATGAGCAGTTCTTC | CASSWPGLANNEQFF
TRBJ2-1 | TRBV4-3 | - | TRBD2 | TGCGCCAGCAGCCAGTCTAGCGGGAGACCCAATGAGCAGTTCTTC | CASSQSSGRPNEQFF
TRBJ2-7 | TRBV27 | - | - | TGTGCCAGCACTTTTGTCTACGAGCAGTACTTC | CASTFVYEQYF
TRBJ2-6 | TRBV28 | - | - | TGTGCCAGCAGCCTTGGAGGGCTGGCAGCAGGGGCCAACGTCCTGACTTTC | CASSLGGLAAGANVLTF
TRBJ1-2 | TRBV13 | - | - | TGTGCCAGCAGCCTAAATCTTAACTATGGCTACACCTTC | CASSLNLNYGYTF
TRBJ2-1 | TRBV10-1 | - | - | TGCGCCAGCAGTGAGTCAAGTCTCGTAGCAGGAGGAGGGCCGGGCAATGAGCAGTTCTTC | CASSESSLVAGGGPGNEQFF
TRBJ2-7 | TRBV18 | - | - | TGTGCCAGCTCACCAGAGGGGACGGACCCCTACGAGCAGTACTTC | CASSPEGTDPYEQYF
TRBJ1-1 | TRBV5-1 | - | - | TGCGCCAGCAGCTTGGAGGCCGACCCGGCTTTCTTT | CASSLEADPAFF
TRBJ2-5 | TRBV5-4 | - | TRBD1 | TGTGCCAGCAATCGACCGGGACAGGGCCAAGAGACCCAGTACTTC | CASNRPGQGQETQYF
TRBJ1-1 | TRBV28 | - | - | TGTGCCAGCAGACCCCCGACACGTAACACTGAAGCTTTCTTT | CASRPPTRNTEAFF
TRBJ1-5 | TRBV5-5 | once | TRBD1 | TGTGCCAGCAGCCCGGGACAGGGGGCGAAGGGCAATCAGCCCCAGCATTTT | CASSPGQGAKGNQPQHF
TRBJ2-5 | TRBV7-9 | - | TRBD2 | TGTGCCAGCAGCTTAGAGGGGTGGCGGGGGACCCAAGAGACCCAGTACTTC | CASSLEGWRGTQETQYF
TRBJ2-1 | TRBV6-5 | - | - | TGTGCCAGCAGAAACAGGAACCCCTACAATGAGCAGTTCTTC | CASRNRNPYNEQFF
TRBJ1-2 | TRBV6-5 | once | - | TGTGCCAGCAGTTACTCTGTCCCGCGGGCGGGAGGCTACACCTTC | CASSYSVPRAGGYTF
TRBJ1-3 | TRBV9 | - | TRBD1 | TGTGCCAGCAGCCCCCGACAGGGGGCTAGCTCTGGAAACACCATATATTTT | CASSPRQGASSGNTIYF
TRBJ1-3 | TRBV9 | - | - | TGTGCCAGCAGCGTAGAGTATGCCGGATTGTCCGGAAACACCATATATTTT | CASSVEYAGLSGNTIYF
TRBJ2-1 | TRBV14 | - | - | TGTGCCAGCAGCCCCCCTGTCGGGACCTACAATGAGCAGTTCTTC | CASSPPVGTYNEQFF
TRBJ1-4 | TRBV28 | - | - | TGTGCCAGCAGTTTTACCGCAACTAATGAAAAACTGTTTTTT | CASSFTATNEKLFF
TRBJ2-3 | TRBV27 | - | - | TGTGCCAGCAGAAGATACACAGATACGCAGTATTTT | CASRRYTDTQYF
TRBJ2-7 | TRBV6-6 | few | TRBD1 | TGTGCCAGCAACCAACAGGGGGTAACCTACGAGCAGTACTTC | CASNQQGVTYEQYF
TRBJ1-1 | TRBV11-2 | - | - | TGTGCCAGCAGCTCCCGGGACACGCACGGCGGGGCTTTCTTT | CASSSRDTHGGAFF
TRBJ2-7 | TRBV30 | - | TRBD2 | TGTGCCTGGAGTCGAGCGGGAGGGCGGCCCTACGAGCAGTACTTC | CAWSRAGGRPYEQYF
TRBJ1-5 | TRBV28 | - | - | TGTGCCAGCAGTTTCGGGTACAGCTCCCGTAAGCCCCAGCATTTT | CASSFGYSSRKPQHF
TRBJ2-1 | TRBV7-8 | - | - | TGTGCCAGCAGCGCATCTCTTAGGGGCTATGAGCAGTTCTTC | CASSASLRGYEQFF